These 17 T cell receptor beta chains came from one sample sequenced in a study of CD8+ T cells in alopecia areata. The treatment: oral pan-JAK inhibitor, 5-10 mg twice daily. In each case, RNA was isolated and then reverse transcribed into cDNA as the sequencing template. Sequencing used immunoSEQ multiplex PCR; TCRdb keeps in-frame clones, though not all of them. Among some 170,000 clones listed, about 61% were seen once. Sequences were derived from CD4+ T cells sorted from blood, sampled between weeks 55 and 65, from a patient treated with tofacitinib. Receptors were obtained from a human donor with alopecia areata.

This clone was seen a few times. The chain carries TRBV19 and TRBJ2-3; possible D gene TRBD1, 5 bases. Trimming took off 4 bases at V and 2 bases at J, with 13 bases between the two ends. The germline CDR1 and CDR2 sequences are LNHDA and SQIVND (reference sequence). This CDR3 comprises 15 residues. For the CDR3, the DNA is TGTGCCAGTAGTAAGGGGCAGACATACACAGATACGCAGTATTTT. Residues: CASSKGQTYTDTQYF.

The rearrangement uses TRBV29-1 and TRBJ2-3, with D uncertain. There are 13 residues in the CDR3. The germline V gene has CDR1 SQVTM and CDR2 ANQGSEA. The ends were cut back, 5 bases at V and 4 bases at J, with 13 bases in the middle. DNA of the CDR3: TGCAGCGTTAGGTCGCGAGTCCCAGATACGCAGTATTTT. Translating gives CSVRSRVPDTQYF.

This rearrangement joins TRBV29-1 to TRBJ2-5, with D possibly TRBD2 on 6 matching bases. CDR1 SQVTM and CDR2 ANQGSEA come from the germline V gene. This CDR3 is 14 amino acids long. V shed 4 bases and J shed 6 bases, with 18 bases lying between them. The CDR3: CSVGQVEGQQTQYF. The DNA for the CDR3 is TGCAGCGTTGGCCAAGTGGAGGGTCAACAGACCCAGTACTTC.

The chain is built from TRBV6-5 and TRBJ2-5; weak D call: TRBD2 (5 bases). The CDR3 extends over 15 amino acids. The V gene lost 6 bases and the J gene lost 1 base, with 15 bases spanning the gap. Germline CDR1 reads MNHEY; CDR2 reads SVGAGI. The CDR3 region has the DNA TGTGCCAGCAGCCCCACTCGAGGGATCCAAGAGACCCAGTACTTC. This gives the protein CASSPTRGIQETQYF.

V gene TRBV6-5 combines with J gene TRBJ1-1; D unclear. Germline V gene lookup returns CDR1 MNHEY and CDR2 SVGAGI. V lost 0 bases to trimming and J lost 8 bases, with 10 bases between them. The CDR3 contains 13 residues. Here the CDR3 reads CASSYSTGSEAFF. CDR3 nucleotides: TGTGCCAGCAGTTACTCCACCGGGAGCGAAGCTTTCTTT.

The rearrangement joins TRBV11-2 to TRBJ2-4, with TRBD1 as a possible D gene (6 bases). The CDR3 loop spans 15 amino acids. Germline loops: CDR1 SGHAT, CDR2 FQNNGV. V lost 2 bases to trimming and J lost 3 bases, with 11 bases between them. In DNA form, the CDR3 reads TGTGCCAGCAGCTTAATTCCAGGGGTCAAAAACATTCAGTACTTC. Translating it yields CASSLIPGVKNIQYF.

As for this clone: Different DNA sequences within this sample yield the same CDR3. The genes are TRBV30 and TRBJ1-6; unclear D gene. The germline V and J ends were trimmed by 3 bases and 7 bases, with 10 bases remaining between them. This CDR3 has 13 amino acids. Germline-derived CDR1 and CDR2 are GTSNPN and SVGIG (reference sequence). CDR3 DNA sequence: TGTGCCTGGAGGGTACAGCTGAATTCACCCCTCCACTTT. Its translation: CAWRVQLNSPLHF.

Written as DNA, the CDR3 is TGTGCCAGCAGTTCTACGGTCCCGAACACCGGGGAGCTGTTTTTT. Translation gives CASSSTVPNTGELFF. The J gene is TRBJ2-2, the V gene TRBV28; D not resolved. V gave up 4 bases and J gave up 0 bases, with 9 bases separating them. The CDR3 length is 15 residues. The germline V gene encodes CDR1 MDHEN and CDR2 SYDVKM.

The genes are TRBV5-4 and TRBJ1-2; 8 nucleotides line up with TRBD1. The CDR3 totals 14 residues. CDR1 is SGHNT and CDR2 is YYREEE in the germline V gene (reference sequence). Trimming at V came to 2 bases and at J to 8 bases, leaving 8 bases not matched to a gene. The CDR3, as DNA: TGTGCCAGCAGCTTCAGAGGGACAGGCGACGGCTACACCTTC. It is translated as CASSFRGTGDGYTF.

The CDR3: CASSQTGTQGGYTF. CDR3 in DNA: TGTGCCAGCAGCCAAACCGGGACCCAGGGTGGCTACACCTTC. J is TRBJ1-2 and V is TRBV7-8, with D possibly TRBD1 on 5 matching bases. CDR1 SGHVS and CDR2 FQNEAQ come from the germline V gene. V was trimmed by 5 bases and J by 7 bases, leaving 17 bases between them. The CDR3 spans 14 residues.

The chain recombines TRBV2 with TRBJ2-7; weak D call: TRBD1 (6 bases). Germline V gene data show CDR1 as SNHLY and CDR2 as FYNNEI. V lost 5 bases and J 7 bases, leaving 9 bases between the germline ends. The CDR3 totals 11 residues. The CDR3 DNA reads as TGTGCCAGCAGTCGAGGACAGGAGCAGTACTTC. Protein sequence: CASSRGQEQYF.

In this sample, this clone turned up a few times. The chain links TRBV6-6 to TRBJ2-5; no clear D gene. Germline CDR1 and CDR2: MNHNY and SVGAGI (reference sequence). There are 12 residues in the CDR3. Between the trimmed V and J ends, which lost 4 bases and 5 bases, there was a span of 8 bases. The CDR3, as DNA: TGTGCCAGCAGTTGGACCGGGGAGACCCAGTACTTC. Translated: CASSWTGETQYF.

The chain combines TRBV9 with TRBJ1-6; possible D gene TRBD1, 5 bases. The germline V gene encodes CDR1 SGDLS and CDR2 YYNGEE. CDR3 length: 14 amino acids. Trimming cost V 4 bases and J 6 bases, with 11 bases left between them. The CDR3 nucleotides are TGTGCCAGCAGCCCAGACAGAGCTAATTCACCCCTCCACTTT. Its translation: CASSPDRANSPLHF. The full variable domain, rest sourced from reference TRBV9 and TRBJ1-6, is DSGVTQTPKHLITATGQRVTLRCSPRSGDLSVYWYQQSLDQGLQFLIQYYNGEERAKGNILERFSAQQFPDLHSELNLSSLELGDSALYFCASSPDRANSPLHFGNGTRLTVT.

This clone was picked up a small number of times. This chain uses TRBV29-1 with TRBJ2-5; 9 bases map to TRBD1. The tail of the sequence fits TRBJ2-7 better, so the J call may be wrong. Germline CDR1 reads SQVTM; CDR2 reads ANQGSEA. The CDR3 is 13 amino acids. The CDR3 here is CSVRGQGLTEQYF. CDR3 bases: TGCAGCGTGCGGGGACAGGGCCTCACCGAGCAGTACTTC.

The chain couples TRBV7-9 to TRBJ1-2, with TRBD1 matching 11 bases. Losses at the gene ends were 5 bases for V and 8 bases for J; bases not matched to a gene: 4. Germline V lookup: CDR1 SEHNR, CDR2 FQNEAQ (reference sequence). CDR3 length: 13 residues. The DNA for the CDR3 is TGTGCCAGCAGCCGGGACAGGGGGGAAGGCTACACCTTC. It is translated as CASSRDRGEGYTF.

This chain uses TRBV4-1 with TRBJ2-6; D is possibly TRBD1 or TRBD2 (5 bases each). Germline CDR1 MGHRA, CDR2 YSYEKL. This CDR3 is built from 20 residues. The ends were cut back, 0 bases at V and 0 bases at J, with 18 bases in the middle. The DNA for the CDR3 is TGCGCCAGCAGCCAAGAACGGGTGGGAACCGGGACCTCTGGGGCCAACGTCCTGACTTTC. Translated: CASSQERVGTGTSGANVLTF.

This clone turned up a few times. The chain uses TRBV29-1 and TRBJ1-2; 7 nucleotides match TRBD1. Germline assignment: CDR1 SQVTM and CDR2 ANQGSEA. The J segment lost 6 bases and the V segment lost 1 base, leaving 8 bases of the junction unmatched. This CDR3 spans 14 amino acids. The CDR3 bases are TGCAGCGTTGAAGCCATGACAGGGATTCATGGCTACACCTTC. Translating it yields CSVEAMTGIHGYTF.